A single sample is the source of the 7 T cell receptor beta chains below, sequenced in a study of T cells after yellow fever vaccination. TCRdb re-derived calls from the 5' RACE reads in MiXCR, one entry per CDR3 protein. The sample lists 200,000 or so distinct CDR3 sequences, roughly 6.8% occurring once. Specimen: CD4+ T cells sorted from PBMCs, collected on the day of the yellow fever booster vaccination. The receptor source for this set is a man aged 25 to 40 who received the YFV17D yellow fever vaccine.

There are a few counts of this clonotype. This CDR3 reads CSARDPGVKVEQYF. The CDR3 coding sequence is TGCAGTGCTAGGGACCCGGGGGTCAAAGTCGAGCAGTACTTC. The V and J genes are TRBV20-1 and TRBJ2-7; maybe TRBD2 (6 bases). V was cut by 3 bases and J by 6 bases, with 18 bases left in between. The CDR3 runs 14 residues. Germline values: CDR1 DFQATT, CDR2 SNEGSKA (reference sequence).

This clonotype was seen more than once but under ten times. The rearrangement joins TRBV20-1 to TRBJ2-7, with D possibly being TRBD2 (5 bases). The V end was cut by 4 bases, the J end by 2 bases, with 15 bases between. The CDR3 consists of 14 residues. Germline assignment: CDR1 DFQATT and CDR2 SNEGSKA (reference sequence). The CDR3 DNA is TGCAGTGCTATGTCGCCGAGGGTAACCTACGAGCAGTACTTC. This sequence encodes CSAMSPRVTYEQYF.

This clonotype was found many times. The chain recombines TRBV14 with TRBJ2-5, with D hard to call. Trimming left V 3 bases short and J 5 bases short, with 7 bases between. CDR3 length equals 12 residues. Per the germline V gene, CDR1 is SGHDN and CDR2 is FVKESK. The CDR3 is CASSQIGETQYF. The CDR3 DNA follows: TGTGCCAGCAGCCAGATCGGGGAGACCCAGTACTTC.

In its sample, this clonotype was seen many times. The rearrangement joins TRBV12-3 or TRBV12-4 to TRBJ1-3; 8 positions agree with TRBD1. This CDR3 contains 14 residues. J gave up 4 bases and V 6 bases, and 5 bases lay outside the gene matches. The CDR3 sequence is CASSPDRGGNTIYF. The DNA for the CDR3 is TGTGCCAGCAGCCCCGACAGGGGAGGAAACACCATATATTTT.

This clonotype was seen many times. CDR3 in DNA: TGCGCCAGCAGCTTGGCAGGTGGGACAGGGGGCATGAATGAGCAGTTCTTC. Amino acid sequence: CASSLAGGTGGMNEQFF. The chain recombines TRBV5-1 with TRBJ2-1; 12 nucleotides agree with TRBD1. V gave up 0 bases and J gave up 7 bases; unmatched junction bases: 8. CDR3 length equals 17 residues. Germline loops: CDR1 SGHRS, CDR2 YFSETQ.

This clonotype was seen only a few times. J is TRBJ2-3 and V is TRBV20-1; D is possibly TRBD1 (5 bases). Between the trimmed V and J ends, which lost 8 bases and 8 bases, there was a span of 29 bases. The CDR3 extends over 16 amino acids. Germline CDR1 reads DFQATT; CDR2 reads SNEGSKA (reference sequence). The CDR3 loop is CSSPLPVAGAFGTQYF. The CDR3 bases are TGCAGTTCCCCCCTACCGGTAGCTGGGGCATTTGGTACGCAGTATTTT.

Many counts were recorded for this clonotype. This sequence joins TRBV7-8 and TRBJ2-1; D not resolved. The CDR3 runs 15 residues. CDR1 is SGHVS, CDR2 FQNEAQ, per germline. Between the trimmed V and J ends, which lost 3 bases and 0 bases, there was a span of 9 bases. For the CDR3, the DNA is TGTGCCAGCAGCTTTCAACGGAGCTCCTACAATGAGCAGTTCTTC. This codes for CASSFQRSSYNEQFF.